The 10 T cell receptor beta chains below come from one sample, sequenced in a study of T cell clonality in common variable immunodeficiency. TCRdb's copy holds only in-frame clones and misses some; the assay was immunoSEQ multiplex PCR. The table lists around 9,600 clones, with no singletons. Regarding the study as a whole: Reportedly, TCR beta sequences from common variable immunodeficiency showed fewer deletions and N-nucleotide insertions.

For these TCRs, the target antigens are not known. Sequenced: peripheral blood mononuclear cells. These receptors all come from a human donor with common variable immunodeficiency.

In this sample, this clone turned up many times. Read data end 3 residues before the CDR3 end; the end is taken from the germline J gene. The V call is TRBV10-3, the J call TRBJ2-5, with D possibly TRBD1 on 6 matching bases. CDR1 and CDR2 (germline): ENHRY, SYGVKD. This CDR3 is built from 13 residues. The ends were cut back, 6 bases at V and 5 bases at J, with 13 bases in the middle. Partial CDR3 DNA: TGTGCCATCAGAGAACAGGGTCGGGAGACC. It is translated as CAIREQGRET. The full CDR3 protein is CAIREQGRETQYF.

In its sample, this clone was seen many times. The sequenced fragment ends 3 residues before the CDR3 boundary, so the rest is inferred from the germline J gene. The chain couples TRBV6-2 or TRBV6-3 to TRBJ2-7, with 11 bases lining up with TRBD1. The CDR3 runs 14 residues. V dropped 6 bases and J dropped 6; count of bases not matched to a gene: 7. Looked up from germline, CDR1 is MNHEY and CDR2 is SVGEGT. CDR3 in amino acids: CASRPGQGVSEQYF. The part of the CDR3 DNA that was read is TGTGCCAGCAGACCGGGACAGGGGGTTTCCGAG.

This clone came up many times. The read comes to an end 3 residues before the CDR3 does, leaving the germline J gene to fill in the end. The J gene is TRBJ2-3, the V gene TRBV19; maybe TRBD2 (5 bases). Germline CDR1 reads LNHDA; CDR2 reads SQIVND (reference sequence). The V end was cut by 6 bases, the J end by 3 bases, with 13 bases between. The CDR3 loop spans 14 amino acids. CDR3 bases read: TGTGCCAGTAGCCCCCTCCCGGGGACAGATACG. Its protein is CASSPLPGTDT. The full CDR3 protein is CASSPLPGTDTQYF.

By sample fraction, this clone is medium-sized. The CDR3 end lies 3 residues beyond the end of the read and is filled in from the germline J gene. The chain couples TRBV28 to TRBJ1-1, with D tentatively TRBD1 (5 bases). The CDR3 sequence is 16 residues long. Between the trimmed V and J ends, which lost 7 bases and 1 base, there was a span of 19 bases. Germline lookup yields CDR1 MDHEN and CDR2 SYDVKM. The sequenced part of the CDR3 DNA is TGTGCCAGCATTCCAACCGTCGGGGGTGGGAACACTGAA. This sequence encodes CASIPTVGGGNTE. In full, the CDR3 is CASIPTVGGGNTEAFF.

This clone was seen at least ten times. The read gets to within 3 residues of the CDR3 end, and the germline J gene fills in the rest. This chain uses TRBV5-1 with TRBJ2-2; TRBD2 agrees at 9 bases. CDR3 size: 17 residues. The junction had 16 bases not matched to a gene; V was cut back by 6 bases and J by 7 bases. The germline V gene encodes CDR1 SGHRS and CDR2 YFSETQ. The sequenced part of the CDR3 DNA is TGCGCCAGCAAAATTATGCTAGCGGGACTCAGCGGCGGGGAG. It translates to CASKIMLAGLSGGE. The whole CDR3 protein is CASKIMLAGLSGGELFF.

This clone was seen at least ten times. The CDR3 is cut off 3 residues early in the read; its end comes from the germline J gene. The chain is built from TRBV12-5 and TRBJ1-3; D call uncertain. The CDR3 sequence is 18 residues long. V shed 2 bases and J shed 0 bases, with 17 bases lying between them. Germline V gene sequence: CDR1 LGHNT, CDR2 FRNRAP. This chain's CDR3 is CASGLHIRTSISGNTIYF. The sequenced CDR3 bases are TGTGCTAGTGGTTTGCACATCCGGACTTCCATCTCTGGAAACACC.

In its sample, this clone was seen many times. The observed sequence ends 3 residues before the CDR3 terminus, with the missing tail filled in from the germline J gene. The chain uses TRBV20-1 and TRBJ1-5; TRBD1 aligns across 10 bases. The germline gives CDR1 DFQATT, CDR2 SNEGSKA (reference sequence). The CDR3 is 13 residues long. Trimming took 7 bases from V and 4 from J; bases not matched to a gene: 4. The CDR3 bases that were read are TGCAGTGGTAGGACAGGGGGGAATCAGCCC. Protein sequence: CSGRTGGNQP. In full, the CDR3 is CSGRTGGNQPQHF.

This clone has at least ten counts. The read comes to an end 3 residues before the CDR3 does, leaving the germline J gene to fill in the end. This chain connects TRBV4-1 to TRBJ1-2; maybe TRBD1 (5 bases). The CDR3 extends over 14 amino acids. Germline-derived CDR1 and CDR2 are MGHRA and YSYEKL. CDR3 protein: CASSQWEDISLYTF. Partial CDR3 DNA: TGCGCCAGCAGCCAATGGGAGGACATCTCTCTC.

This clone showed up just a few times. An end of the junction differs from the germline gene, which may be a read error. The CDR3 end falls 3 residues outside the read, so it is completed with the germline J gene. Other DNA sequences in this sample translate to the same CDR3. This chain joins TRBV5-1 and TRBJ2-2; 11 bases map to TRBD2. The CDR3 is made up of 16 amino acids. Germline lookup yields CDR1 SGHRS and CDR2 YFSETQ. This CDR3 reads CASSSGLAANTGELFF. The part of the CDR3 DNA that was read is TGCGCTAGCAGCTCGGGACTAGCGGCGAACACCGGGGAG. Drawing the rest from reference TRBV5-1 and TRBJ2-2, the complete variable domain is KAGVTQTPRYLIKTRGQQVTLSCSPISGHRSVSWYQQTPGQGLQFLFEYFSETQRNKGNFPGRFSGRQFSNSRSEMNVSTLELGDSALYLCASSSGLAANTGELFFGEGSRLTVL.

This clone has ten or more counts. The sequenced CDR3 bases are TGTGCCAGCAGCCTCCAGACAGATTACCAAGAGACC. Translating gives CASSLQTDYQET. The CDR3 in its entirety is CASSLQTDYQETQYF. The gene calls are TRBV7-2 and TRBJ2-5; D might be TRBD1 (5 bases). Sequencing ends 3 residues short of the CDR3 end; the germline J gene provides the rest. CDR1 and CDR2 (germline): SGHTA, FQGNSA. Trimming shortened V by 5 bases and J by 0 bases, and 13 bases separated the two germline ends. This CDR3 has 15 residues.